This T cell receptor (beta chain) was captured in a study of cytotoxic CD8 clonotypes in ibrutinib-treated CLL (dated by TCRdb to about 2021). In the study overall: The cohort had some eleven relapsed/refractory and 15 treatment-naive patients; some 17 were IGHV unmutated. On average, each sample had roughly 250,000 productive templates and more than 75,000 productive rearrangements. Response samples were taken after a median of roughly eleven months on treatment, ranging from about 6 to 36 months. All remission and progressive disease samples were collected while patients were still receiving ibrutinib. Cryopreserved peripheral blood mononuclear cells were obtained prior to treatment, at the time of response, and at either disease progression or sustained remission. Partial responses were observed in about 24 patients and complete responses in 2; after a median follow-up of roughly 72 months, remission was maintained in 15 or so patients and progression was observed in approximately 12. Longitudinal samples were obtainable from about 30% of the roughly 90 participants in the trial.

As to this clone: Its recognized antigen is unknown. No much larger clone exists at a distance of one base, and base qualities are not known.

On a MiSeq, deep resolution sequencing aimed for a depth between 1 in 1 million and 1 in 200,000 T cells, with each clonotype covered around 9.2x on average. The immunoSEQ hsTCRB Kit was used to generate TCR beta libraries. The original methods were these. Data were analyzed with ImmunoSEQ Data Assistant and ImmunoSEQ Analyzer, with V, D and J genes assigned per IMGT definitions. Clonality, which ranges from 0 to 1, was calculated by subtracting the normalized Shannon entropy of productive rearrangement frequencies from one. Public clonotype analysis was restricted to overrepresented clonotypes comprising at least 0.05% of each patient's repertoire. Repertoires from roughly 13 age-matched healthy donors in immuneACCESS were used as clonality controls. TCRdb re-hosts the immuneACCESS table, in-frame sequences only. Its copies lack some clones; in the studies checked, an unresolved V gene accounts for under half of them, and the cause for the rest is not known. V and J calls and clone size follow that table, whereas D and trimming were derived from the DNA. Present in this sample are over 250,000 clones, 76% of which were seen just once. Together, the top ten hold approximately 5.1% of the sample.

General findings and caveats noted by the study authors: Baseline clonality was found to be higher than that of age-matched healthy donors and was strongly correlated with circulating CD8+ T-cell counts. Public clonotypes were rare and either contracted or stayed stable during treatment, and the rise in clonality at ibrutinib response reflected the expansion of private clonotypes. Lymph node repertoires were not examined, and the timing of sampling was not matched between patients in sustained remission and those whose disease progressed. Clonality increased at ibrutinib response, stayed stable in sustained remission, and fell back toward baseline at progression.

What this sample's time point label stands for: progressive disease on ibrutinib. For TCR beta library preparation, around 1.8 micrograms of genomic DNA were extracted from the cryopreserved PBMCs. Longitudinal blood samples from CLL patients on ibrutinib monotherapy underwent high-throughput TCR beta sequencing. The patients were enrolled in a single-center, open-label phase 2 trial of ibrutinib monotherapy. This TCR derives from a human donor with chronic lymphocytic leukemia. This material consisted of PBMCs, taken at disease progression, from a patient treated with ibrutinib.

The CDR3 protein: CASGAGGGYEQYF. The DNA reads TGTGCCAGCGGAGCGGGAGGAGGCTACGAGCAGTACTTC. The chain is assembled from TRBV27 and TRBJ2-7; 9 central nucleotides agree with TRBD2. Trimmed from V: 8 bases; trimmed from J: 3 bases; junction bases lacking a gene match: 5. From its cysteine to its phenylalanine, the CDR3 spans 13 amino acids. Only the CDR3 region is kept as DNA, spanning 39 bases read in frame from base 1. CDR1 and CDR2, looked up from the germline V gene (reference sequence), are MNHEY and SMNVEV.